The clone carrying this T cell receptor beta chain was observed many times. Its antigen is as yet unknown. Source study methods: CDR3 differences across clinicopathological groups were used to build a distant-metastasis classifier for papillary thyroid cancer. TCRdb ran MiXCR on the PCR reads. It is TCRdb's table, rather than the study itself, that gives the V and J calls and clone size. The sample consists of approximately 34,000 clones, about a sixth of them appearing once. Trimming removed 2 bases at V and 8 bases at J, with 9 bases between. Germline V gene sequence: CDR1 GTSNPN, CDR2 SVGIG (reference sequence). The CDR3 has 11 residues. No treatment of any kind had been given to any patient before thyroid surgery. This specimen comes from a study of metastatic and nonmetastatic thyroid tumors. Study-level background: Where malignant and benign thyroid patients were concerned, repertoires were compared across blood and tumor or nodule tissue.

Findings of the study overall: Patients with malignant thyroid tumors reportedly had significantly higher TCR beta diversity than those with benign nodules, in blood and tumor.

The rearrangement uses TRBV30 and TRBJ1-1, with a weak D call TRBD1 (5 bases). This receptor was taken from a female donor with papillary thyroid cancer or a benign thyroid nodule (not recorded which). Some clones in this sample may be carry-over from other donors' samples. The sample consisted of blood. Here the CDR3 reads CAWSFGTEAFF. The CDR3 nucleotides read TGTGCCTGGAGTTTCGGGACGGAAGCTTTCTTT.